This TCR beta chain was captured in a study of cytomegalovirus exposure and HLA in healthy donors. 60 Vbeta and 13 Jbeta primers were used in PCR. Measured with immunoSEQ multiplex PCR; TCRdb has only the in-frame clones, and not every one. Here the sample table reports around 70,000 clones. V shed 2 bases and J 4 bases; nucleotides not matched to a gene: 5. CDR1 and CDR2 from the germline V gene are MNHEY and SVGAGI. The CDR3 has 16 residues. Specimen: PBMCs. The TCR originated in a female donor in good health and CMV-seropositive. The gene calls are TRBV6-5 and TRBJ2-2, with TRBD2 matching 9 bases. CDR3 region: CASSYLSGRPTGELFF. CDR3 in DNA: TGTGCCAGCAGTTACCTCAGCGGGAGGCCCACCGGGGAGCTGTTTTTT.